The TCR beta chain described here comes from a study of shared clonotypes between healthy human individuals. Turning to the study itself: Three plates were used per donor for CD4 naive, three for CD4 memory, two for CD8 naive and one for CD8 memory. Overall study results and limits: It was expected that sequencing depth would affect clonotype sharing among donors. Generation probability values for non-shared clonotypes were lower than those for clonotypes shared by all four donors.

Note on this clone: Its matching antigen is unknown.

On sorted subsets, replicate PCRs used about 200 ng DNA, or some 27,000 T cell genomes. This table comes from immunoSEQ multiplex PCR, and its TCRdb copy is limited to in-frame clones, with some not included. This table has 2,500,000 or so clones, around 90% appearing once. This receptor was obtained from a young man in good health. Some clones in this sample may be carry-over from other donors' samples. Sequenced: naive CD4+ T cells from PBMCs. Subset here: CD45RA+ positively selected.

CDR3 sequence: CASSSLAGPLYYGYTF. CDR3 coding DNA: TGTGCCAGCAGTTCCCTAGCAGGGCCCCTTTACTATGGCTACACCTTC. J is TRBJ1-2 and V is TRBV6-6; D is possibly TRBD1 (5 bases). Germline CDR1 is MNHNY and CDR2 is SVGAGI (reference sequence). Trimming removed 4 bases at V and 3 bases at J, with 18 bases between. The CDR3 length is 16 residues.